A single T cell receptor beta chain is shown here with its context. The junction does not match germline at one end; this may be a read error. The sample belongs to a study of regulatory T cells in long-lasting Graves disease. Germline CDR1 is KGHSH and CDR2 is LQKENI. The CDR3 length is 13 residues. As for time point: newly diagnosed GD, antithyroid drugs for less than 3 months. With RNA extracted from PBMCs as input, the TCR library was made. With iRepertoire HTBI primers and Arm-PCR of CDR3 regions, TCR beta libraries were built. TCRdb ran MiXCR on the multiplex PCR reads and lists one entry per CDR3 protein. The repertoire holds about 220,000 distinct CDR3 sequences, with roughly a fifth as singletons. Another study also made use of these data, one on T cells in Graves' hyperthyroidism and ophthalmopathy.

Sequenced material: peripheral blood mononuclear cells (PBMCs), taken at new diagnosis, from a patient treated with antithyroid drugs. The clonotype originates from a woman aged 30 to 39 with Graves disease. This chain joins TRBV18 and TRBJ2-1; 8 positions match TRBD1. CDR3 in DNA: TGTGCCAGATCACTACGGACAGGGCCTGAGCAGTTCTTC. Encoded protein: CARSLRTGPEQFF.